Listed below are T cell receptor beta chains from one sample, sequenced in a study of T cells in Graves' hyperthyroidism and ophthalmopathy. TCRdb redid the calling of the multiplex PCR reads with MiXCR, one entry per CDR3 protein. The table lists about 360,000 distinct CDR3 sequences, about 12% of them singletons. The sequenced sample consisted of blood. The source is a woman between 18 and 29 years old with Graves' hyperthyroidism. CDR3s include the opening cysteine and the closing phenylalanine or tryptophan. A D gene is named only where the DNA matches it firmly. Some rows have no size entry. The others give once, few or many, or a class for an expanded clone.

V gene,J gene,clone size,D gene,CDR3 protein,CDR3 DNA
TRBV6-1,TRBJ2-5,many,-,CASTEWAFVGETQYF,TGTGCCAGCACCGAATGGGCCTTCGTGGGAGAGACCCAGTACTTC
TRBV6-6,TRBJ2-2,-,TRBD1,CASSYSGETGGAGELFF,TGTGCCAGCAGTTACTCGGGGGAGACAGGGGGGGCCGGGGAGCTGTTTTTT
TRBV30,TRBJ2-4,-,-,CARSVSTLEEAKNIQYF,TGTGCCCGGAGTGTTTCGACGCTAGAGGAGGCCAAAAACATTCAGTACTTC
TRBV7-2,TRBJ2-1,many,TRBD1,CASSSGQGALYEQFF,TGTGCCAGCAGCTCGGGACAGGGGGCATTATATGAGCAGTTCTTC
TRBV5-1,TRBJ2-1,many,TRBD2,CASSLSSGFLYNEQFF,TGCGCCAGCAGCTTGTCTAGCGGCTTCCTCTACAATGAGCAGTTCTTC
TRBV13,TRBJ1-1,few,-,CASSLGQSGLQGNTEAFF,TGTGCCAGCAGCTTAGGTCAAAGCGGTTTACAGGGGAACACTGAAGCTTTCTTT
TRBV9,TRBJ1-2,few,TRBD1,CASSATGTGSYGYTF,TGTGCCAGCAGCGCGACCGGGACAGGGAGCTATGGCTACACCTTC
TRBV28,TRBJ1-2,many,-,CASSLPGDGYTF,TGTGCCAGCAGTTTGCCGGGCGATGGCTACACCTTC
TRBV25-1,TRBJ2-1,many,-,CASSELNSNEQFF,TGTGCCAGCAGTGAATTAAACAGCAATGAGCAGTTCTTC
TRBV28,TRBJ1-1,many,-,CASSFYGGVGNMNTEAFF,TGTGCCAGCAGTTTTTATGGGGGAGTCGGCAACATGAACACTGAAGCTTTCTTT
TRBV28,TRBJ1-3,many,-,CASSFWPKGKSGNTIYF,TGTGCCAGCAGTTTTTGGCCAAAGGGAAAATCTGGAAACACCATATATTTT
TRBV5-1,TRBJ2-5,-,TRBD2,CASSQGLAGEIQYF,TGCGCCAGCAGCCAGGGACTAGCGGGCGAGATCCAGTACTTC
TRBV12-3/TRBV12-4,TRBJ1-1,many,TRBD1,CASTHGQGRTEAFF,TGTGCCAGCACCCACGGACAGGGGCGCACTGAAGCTTTCTTT
TRBV19,TRBJ2-7,-,-,CASSIGHSGTYEQYF,TGTGCCAGTAGTATTGGGCATAGCGGAACTTACGAGCAGTACTTC
TRBV11-3,TRBJ2-3,many,-,CASSLSNSDTQYF,TGTGCCAGCAGCTTGAGCAACTCAGATACGCAGTATTTT
TRBV30,TRBJ1-5,many,TRBD1,CAWSVLGTGASNQPQHF,TGTGCCTGGAGTGTACTTGGGACAGGGGCTAGCAATCAGCCCCAGCATTTT
TRBV5-1,TRBJ2-7,few,-,CASSSSWQATYEQYF,TGCGCCAGCAGTTCAAGCTGGCAGGCCACATACGAGCAGTACTTC
TRBV9,TRBJ2-1,few,TRBD2,CASSVVALAGGNEQFF,TGTGCCAGCAGCGTAGTTGCCCTAGCGGGTGGCAATGAGCAGTTCTTC
TRBV29-1,TRBJ1-2,many,-,CSPPPGRAYGYTF,TGCAGCCCCCCGCCGGGACGAGCCTATGGCTACACCTTC
TRBV29-1,TRBJ2-1,many,-,CSIPTTNEQFF,TGCAGCATCCCGACTACGAATGAGCAGTTCTTC
TRBV6-1,TRBJ2-5,many,TRBD2,CASSNYPSGSQETQYF,TGTGCCAGCAGTAACTACCCTAGCGGGAGCCAAGAGACCCAGTACTTC
TRBV11-2,TRBJ1-1,-,-,CASSDDYSHTEAFF,TGTGCCAGCAGTGATGACTACTCTCACACTGAAGCTTTCTTT
TRBV6-5,TRBJ1-1,few,-,CASSFGTPPNTEAFF,TGTGCCAGCAGTTTCGGGACTCCCCCGAACACTGAAGCTTTCTTT
TRBV28,TRBJ2-7,many,TRBD1,CAIRDSFYEQYF,TGTGCCATCCGGGACAGCTTCTACGAGCAGTACTTC
TRBV9,TRBJ2-5,few,-,CASSVSEHYQETQYF,TGTGCCAGCAGCGTATCCGAACATTACCAAGAGACCCAGTACTTC
TRBV6-1,TRBJ2-7,many,TRBD1,CASSGRQGQDAYEQYF,TGTGCCAGCAGTGGACGACAGGGACAGGACGCCTACGAGCAGTACTTC
TRBV7-2,TRBJ2-7,many,-,CASSLGGGSPSYEQYF,TGTGCCAGCAGCTTAGGGGGGGGCAGCCCCTCCTACGAGCAGTACTTC
TRBV12-3/TRBV12-4,TRBJ2-2,many,-,CASSLPAGELFF,TGTGCCAGCAGTTTACCCGCCGGGGAGCTGTTTTTT
TRBV20-1,TRBJ1-1,-,-,CSARIPRVETEAFF,TGCAGTGCTAGAATCCCCAGGGTAGAGACTGAAGCTTTCTTT
TRBV6-2/TRBV6-3,TRBJ2-2,many,-,CASRLIRNTGELFF,TGTGCCAGCAGACTCATCAGGAACACCGGGGAGCTGTTTTTT
TRBV19,TRBJ1-5,few,-,CASSTYRVQKQPQHF,TGTGCCAGTAGTACCTACAGGGTCCAAAAGCAGCCCCAGCATTTT
TRBV2,TRBJ2-1,many,-,CASVPRGINEQFF,TGTGCCAGCGTCCCTAGGGGTATCAATGAGCAGTTCTTC
TRBV14,TRBJ2-3,few,TRBD2,CASSQDPAGGPDTQYF,TGTGCCAGCAGCCAAGACCCAGCGGGGGGGCCAGATACGCAGTATTTT
TRBV15,TRBJ2-3,-,TRBD2,CATSRAPAGGRSGYAVF,TGTGCCACCAGCAGAGCTCCAGCGGGAGGGAGGAGCGGATACGCAGTATTT
TRBV2,TRBJ2-5,many,-,CASSTRETQYF,TGTGCCAGCAGTACGAGAGAGACCCAGTACTTC
TRBV10-3,TRBJ2-7,few,TRBD1,CATVRTGGYEQYF,TGTGCCACCGTACGGACAGGGGGCTACGAGCAGTACTTC
TRBV3-1,TRBJ1-1,many,TRBD1,CASSQAHRGSAEAFF,TGTGCCAGCAGCCAAGCTCACAGGGGATCCGCTGAAGCTTTCTTT
TRBV11-2,TRBJ1-6,few,-,CASSLVGGTSNSPLHF,TGTGCCAGCAGCTTAGTAGGAGGGACTAGTAATTCACCCCTCCACTTT
TRBV7-9,TRBJ2-7,many,TRBD1,CASSLWGTGAYEQYF,TGTGCCAGCAGCTTATGGGGGACAGGGGCCTACGAGCAGTACTTC
TRBV6-2/TRBV6-3,TRBJ2-1,many,-,CASSSDLGGYNEQFF,TGTGCCAGCAGTTCCGACCTTGGGGGATACAATGAGCAGTTCTTC
TRBV9,TRBJ2-7,-,TRBD1,CASSTGTATEEQYF,TGTGCCAGCAGCACAGGGACAGCCACAGAGGAGCAGTACTTC
TRBV6-1,TRBJ2-1,few,TRBD2,CASLAGGLDEQFF,TGTGCCAGCCTAGCGGGGGGTCTGGATGAGCAGTTCTTC
TRBV28,TRBJ2-7,many,-,CASTHGWRGREQYF,TGTGCCAGCACCCACGGCTGGCGCGGTCGCGAGCAGTACTTC
TRBV2,TRBJ2-3,many,-,CASRLGSDTQYF,TGTGCCAGCAGGCTAGGTTCAGATACGCAGTATTTT
TRBV5-6,TRBJ2-1,-,TRBD2,CASSPAGGKWDEQFF,TGTGCCAGCAGCCCAGCGGGAGGAAAATGGGATGAGCAGTTCTTC
TRBV15,TRBJ2-1,many,TRBD1,CATSGGAGTGYNEQFF,TGTGCCACCAGCGGAGGTGCGGGGACAGGCTACAATGAGCAGTTCTTC
TRBV9,TRBJ1-1,-,-,CASSARSGTEAFF,TGTGCCAGCAGCGCCAGGTCTGGCACTGAAGCTTTCTTT
TRBV27,TRBJ2-5,many,-,CASSSSRVETQYF,TGTGCCAGCAGTTCCTCTAGAGTAGAGACCCAGTACTTC
TRBV9,TRBJ2-7,many,-,CASSGGIDYEQYF,TGTGCCAGCAGCGGCGGCATAGACTACGAGCAGTACTTC
TRBV3-1,TRBJ2-7,-,-,CASRGTGHGYEQYF,TGTGCCAGCAGAGGCACGGGGCACGGCTACGAGCAGTACTTC
TRBV20-1,TRBJ1-4,many,-,CSAKVGSSYEKLFF,TGCAGTGCTAAAGTCGGCAGCAGCTATGAAAAACTGTTTTTT